The TCR beta chain under discussion was sequenced for a study of blood T cell repertoires in COVID-19. Study information: Spain, Italy and the United States supplied samples that represented acute and convalescent COVID-19. Sample material is recorded as cDNA or gDNA derived from T cells, B-cell-depleted T cells, or PBMCs.

This clone was seen a few times. Per the original data handling: Reference gene primer amplification gave estimated nucleated cell counts. TCRdb's copy holds only in-frame clones and misses some; the assay was immunoSEQ multiplex PCR. V, J and clone size are taken as reported in that table, and D and trimming were inferred from the DNA itself. The profile shows some 70,000 clones, around 80% of them singletons. V gave up 2 bases and J gave up 2 bases, with 10 bases separating them. In germline, CDR1 is MNHEY, CDR2 SMNVEV (reference sequence). This CDR3 comprises 15 residues. The sequence was obtained from a woman aged 45-59 years with acute or convalescent COVID-19. This chain joins TRBV27 and TRBJ1-5; TRBD1 might be the D (5 bases). Material for sequencing was peripheral blood. The CDR3 sequence: CASSLVGVGNQPQHF. The DNA for the CDR3 is TGTGCCAGCAGTTTAGTAGGGGTTGGCAATCAGCCCCAGCATTTT.